These 26 T cell receptor beta chains originate from one sample sequenced in a study of cytomegalovirus exposure and HLA in healthy donors. The method was immunoSEQ multiplex PCR; TCRdb's version includes in-frame clones alone and lacks a portion of them. The sample lists under 50,000 clones; under 95% were seen once. Sequencing input: PBMCs. The receptors stem from a young woman in good health and CMV-seronegative.

The rearrangement uses TRBV2 and TRBJ1-1; no clear D. The CDR3 is 11 amino acids. Germline loops: CDR1 SNHLY, CDR2 FYNNEI. V was trimmed by 7 bases and J by 1 base, leaving 4 bases between them. CDR3 region: CASTQNTEAFF. CDR3 bases: TGTGCCAGCACACAGAACACTGAAGCTTTCTTT.

J is TRBJ2-5 and V is TRBV10-3; perhaps TRBD1 as D (6 bases). Looked up from germline, CDR1 is ENHRY and CDR2 is SYGVKD. Trimming pared 0 bases from V and 5 bases from J, leaving 13 bases between. This CDR3 spans 15 amino acids. CDR3 bases: TGTGCCATCAGTGAGTCAGGCAGGGGAAAGGAGACCCAGTACTTC. This gives the protein CAISESGRGKETQYF.

The rearrangement joins TRBV30 to TRBJ1-5; the D gene is possibly TRBD1 (5 bases). Trimming cost V 2 bases and J 4 bases, with 21 bases left between them. Looked up from germline, CDR1 is GTSNPN and CDR2 is SVGIG (reference sequence). This CDR3 comprises 17 residues. The DNA for the CDR3 is TGTGCCTGGAGTCGCGAGCAGGGCAGGATCCTTAATCAGCCCCAGCATTTT. Amino acids: CAWSREQGRILNQPQHF. The full variable domain, rest sourced from reference TRBV30 and TRBJ1-5, is SQTIHQWPATLVQPVGSPLSLECTVEGTSNPNLYWYRQAAGRGLQLLFYSVGIGQISSEVPQNLSASRPQDRQFILSSKKLLLSDSGFYLCAWSREQGRILNQPQHFGDGTRLSIL.

This chain connects TRBV27 to TRBJ1-5; no clear D gene. V lost 5 bases and J lost 9, with 14 bases in between. CDR1 is MNHEY, CDR2 SMNVEV, per germline (reference sequence). The CDR3 runs to 13 residues. This CDR3 is CASSPYRLLPQHF. The CDR3 coding sequence is TGTGCCAGCAGTCCCTACCGTCTTCTGCCCCAGCATTTT.

CDR3 DNA: TGTGCCAGCAGCAGGGATCCATATAGCAATCAGCCCCAGCATTTT. Protein product: CASSRDPYSNQPQHF. The chain is built from TRBV27 and TRBJ1-5; D is perhaps TRBD1 (5 bases). The CDR3 is 15 residues long. V was trimmed by 6 bases and J by 0 bases, leaving 12 bases between them. In germline, CDR1 is MNHEY, CDR2 SMNVEV (reference sequence).

The chain joins TRBV5-6 to TRBJ2-5; 8 nucleotides match TRBD2. Germline V gene lookup returns CDR1 SGHDT and CDR2 YYEEEE. The CDR3 has 16 residues. Trimming took 0 bases from V and 5 from J; bases not matched to a gene: 9. CDR3 region: CASSLAYGAGVETQYF. CDR3 in DNA: TGTGCCAGCAGCTTGGCCTACGGAGCGGGAGTGGAGACCCAGTACTTC.

This clone was counted a single time. The chain is built from TRBV6-4 and TRBJ2-5; the match to TRBD2 covers 8 bases. This CDR3 has 16 amino acids. The germline V gene has CDR1 MRHNA and CDR2 SNTAGT. The V gene end was trimmed by 4 bases and the J gene end by 2 bases; junction bases not matched to a gene: 9. The CDR3 loop is CASSANGGGQQETQYF. The CDR3 nucleotides are TGTGCCAGCAGTGCCAACGGGGGGGGTCAACAAGAGACCCAGTACTTC.

The rearrangement links TRBV28 to TRBJ2-1, with 7 bases matching TRBD1. V lost 8 bases and J lost 3; bases outside the gene matches: 10. The CDR3 spans 15 residues. Germline V CDR1 and CDR2: MDHEN, SYDVKM. The CDR3 DNA follows: TGTGCCAGCCTGGGTCTGGACAGGAGCTACAATGAGCAGTTCTTC. Translated, it gives CASLGLDRSYNEQFF.

This CDR3 is CSFRGYEQYF. Here the CDR3 DNA reads TGCAGTTTTCGGGGTTACGAGCAGTACTTC. The rearrangement links TRBV20-1 to TRBJ2-7; tentative D call: TRBD2 (5 bases). V lost 8 bases to trimming and J lost 4 bases, with 9 bases between them. The CDR3 covers 10 residues. From germline, CDR1 is DFQATT and CDR2 SNEGSKA (reference sequence).

V usage is TRBV6-5 and J usage is TRBJ1-2, with TRBD1 matching 7 bases. The CDR3 runs to 15 residues. Trimming took 5 bases from V and 2 from J; bases not matched to a gene: 8. Germline values: CDR1 MNHEY, CDR2 SVGAGI. The CDR3 sequence: CASSKGGQMNYGYTF. The DNA for the CDR3 is TGTGCCAGCAGTAAGGGGGGACAGATGAACTATGGCTACACCTTC.

The J gene is TRBJ2-7, the V gene TRBV7-9, with D possibly matching TRBD2 (7 bases). The germline V and J ends were trimmed by 5 bases and 3 bases, with 14 bases remaining between them. CDR1 SEHNR and CDR2 FQNEAQ come from the germline V gene (reference sequence). This CDR3 comprises 14 residues. The CDR3 DNA reads TGTGCCAGCAGCCGAGCGGGACAACTCTACGAGCAGTACTTC. Translating gives CASSRAGQLYEQYF.

The chain couples TRBV28 to TRBJ2-1; D remains unclear. The germline CDR1 and CDR2 sequences are MDHEN and SYDVKM. The CDR3 is 13 residues long. V lost 5 bases to trimming and J lost 8 bases, with 13 bases between them. The chain's CDR3 is CASSKRIEDEQFF. The CDR3 nucleotides are TGTGCCAGCAGTAAACGCATCGAGGATGAGCAGTTCTTC.

The chain carries TRBV14 and TRBJ2-1; D unclear. CDR1 is SGHDN, CDR2 FVKESK, per germline. With 0 bases removed from V and 4 bases from J, the gap between germline ends came to 4 bases. The length of the CDR3 is 13 residues. This chain's CDR3 is CASSQDLYNEQFF. The CDR3 bases are TGTGCCAGCAGCCAAGATCTATACAATGAGCAGTTCTTC.

The chain combines TRBV28 with TRBJ1-5, with D perhaps matching TRBD1 (6 bases). This CDR3 has 15 amino acids. CDR1 and CDR2 from the germline V gene are MDHEN and SYDVKM. Trimming cost V 4 bases and J 1 base, with 11 bases left between them. The CDR3 sequence is CASSSGAHSNQPQHF. Here the CDR3 DNA reads TGTGCCAGCAGTTCAGGGGCGCACAGCAATCAGCCCCAGCATTTT. The variable domain in full, with the rest retrieved from reference TRBV28 and TRBJ1-5, is DVKVTQSSRYLVKRTGEKVFLECVQDMDHENMFWYRQDPGLGLRLIYFSYDVKMKEKGDIPEGYSVSREKKERFSLILESASTNQTSMYLCASSSGAHSNQPQHFGDGTRLSIL.

This chain joins TRBV7-9 and TRBJ2-3; 9 bases line up with TRBD1. V dropped 4 bases and J dropped 3; count of bases not matched to a gene: 17. This CDR3 has 19 residues. The germline V gene has CDR1 SEHNR and CDR2 FQNEAQ (reference sequence). DNA of the CDR3: TGTGCCAGCAGCTCAGAGGAGGGACAGGGCGGGTATTTGACAGATACGCAGTATTTT. This codes for CASSSEEGQGGYLTDTQYF.

The chain carries TRBV19 and TRBJ1-3; tentatively, D is TRBD1 (6 bases). Germline loops: CDR1 LNHDA, CDR2 SQIVND (reference sequence). Trimming shortened V by 1 base and J by 2 bases, and 12 bases separated the two germline ends. The CDR3 sequence is 16 residues long. CDR3 nucleotide sequence: TGTGCCAGTAGTATAGCGTGGGGGCGACCTGGAAACACCATATATTTT. Protein sequence: CASSIAWGRPGNTIYF.

CDR3 protein: CASRVNRDTNSPLHF. For the CDR3, the DNA is TGTGCCAGCAGGGTAAACAGGGACACGAATTCACCCCTCCACTTT. This chain links TRBV2 with TRBJ1-6; D possibly corresponds to TRBD1 (6 bases). The CDR3 runs 15 residues. V shed 6 bases and J shed 7 bases, with 16 bases lying between them. CDR1 and CDR2 (germline): SNHLY, FYNNEI.

The V and J genes are TRBV19 and TRBJ2-1; 9 positions match TRBD1. Germline CDR1 reads LNHDA; CDR2 reads SQIVND (reference sequence). Trimming took 5 bases from V and 7 from J; bases not matched to a gene: 12. This CDR3 spans 16 amino acids. In nucleotides, the CDR3 is TGTGCCAGTAGTTCGCTACCGGGACAGGGAAATAATGAGCAGTTCTTC. It codes for CASSSLPGQGNNEQFF.

The J gene is TRBJ2-2, the V gene TRBV10-1; TRBD1 agrees at 12 bases. The CDR3 totals 16 residues. V gave up 5 bases and J gave up 2 bases; unmatched junction bases: 3. Germline CDR1 is WNHNN and CDR2 is SYGVQD (reference sequence). CDR3 protein: CASSPGTGGNTGELFF. In nucleotides, the CDR3 is TGCGCCAGCAGTCCTGGGACAGGGGGCAACACCGGGGAGCTGTTTTTT.

The chain couples TRBV9 to TRBJ1-1; 8 bases match TRBD1. This CDR3 is built from 14 residues. V lost 4 bases and J lost 4; bases outside the gene matches: 6. Germline V gene lookup returns CDR1 SGDLS and CDR2 YYNGEE. The CDR3 DNA is TGTGCCAGCAGCCCTATGGACAGGGCCACTGAAGCTTTCTTT. Its protein product is CASSPMDRATEAFF.

The chain links TRBV10-1 to TRBJ2-3; D is perhaps TRBD2 (6 bases). Germline V gene data show CDR1 as WNHNN and CDR2 as SYGVQD (reference sequence). The length of the CDR3 is 14 residues. V was trimmed by 4 bases and J by 2 bases, leaving 10 bases between them. For the CDR3, the DNA is TGCGCCAGCAGTGCCTTAGCGGACACAGATACGCAGTATTTT. Amino acids: CASSALADTDTQYF.

The rearrangement joins TRBV5-4 to TRBJ2-2; 7 nucleotides match TRBD2. Germline V gene lookup returns CDR1 SGHNT and CDR2 YYREEE (reference sequence). The trim removed 0 bases at V and 6 bases at J, leaving 2 bases unmatched. CDR3 length equals 14 residues. DNA of the CDR3: TGTGCCAGCAGCTTGGGACTAGCCCCCGGGGAGCTGTTTTTT. This encodes CASSLGLAPGELFF. The whole variable domain, filled in from reference TRBV5-4 and TRBJ2-2, reads ETGVTQSPTHLIKTRGQQVTLRCSSQSGHNTVSWYQQALGQGPQFIFQYYREEENGRGNFPPRFSGLQFPNYSSELNVNALELDDSALYLCASSLGLAPGELFFGEGSRLTVL.

This chain joins TRBV6-4 and TRBJ2-1, with D perhaps matching TRBD2 (5 bases). This CDR3 contains 15 residues. The V and J ends lost 3 bases and 0 bases respectively, with 9 bases between them. Germline CDR1 MRHNA, CDR2 SNTAGT. CDR3 nucleotide sequence: TGTGCCAGCAGTGATTTGGCGGGCTCCTACAATGAGCAGTTCTTC. This codes for CASSDLAGSYNEQFF.

This sequence joins TRBV6-1 and TRBJ1-2; the D is unclear. The V gene's germline CDR1 is MNHNS and CDR2 SASEGT. Trimming stripped 4 bases from V and 8 bases from J, with 17 bases between. This CDR3 has 14 amino acids. Written as DNA, the CDR3 is TGTGCCAGCAGTGGACCGGGAGGAGGAGGCGGCTACACCTTC. Its translation is CASSGPGGGGGYTF.

This clone was counted once. The gene calls are TRBV5-1 and TRBJ2-3; weak D call: TRBD1 (6 bases). Deletions cut 4 bases from V and 2 bases from J, with 17 bases between. CDR1 SGHRS and CDR2 YFSETQ come from the germline V gene. This CDR3 has 16 amino acids. DNA for the CDR3: TGCGCCAGCAGCGCGTCGGACAGCCAAAACACAGATACGCAGTATTTT. As protein: CASSASDSQNTDTQYF.

The CDR3 sequence is CASSSRLAGGRVSYNEQFF. In nucleotides, the CDR3 is TGTGCCAGCAGTTCTAGACTAGCGGGGGGGCGAGTGTCCTACAATGAGCAGTTCTTC. The chain uses TRBV28 and TRBJ2-1; 14 nucleotides line up with TRBD2. The germline gives CDR1 MDHEN, CDR2 SYDVKM. Losses at the gene ends were 4 bases for V and 1 base for J; bases not matched to a gene: 9. The CDR3 sequence is 19 residues long.